This T cell receptor (beta chain) was recorded in a study of CD4 T cells in relation to SARS-CoV-2 and coronaviruses. Findings and limits, study-wide: Samples before the pandemic and after infection were not matched within any donor. Memory recall responses, not primary responses primed in culture, are what the assay detects.

The germline V gene encodes CDR1 SQVTM and CDR2 ANQGSEA. CDR3 length equals 12 residues. Trimming shortened V by 6 bases and J by 4 bases, and 10 bases separated the two germline ends. Deep TCR-beta sequencing used DNA from uncultured naive and memory CD4+ T cells. Assay: immunoSEQ multiplex PCR; the TCRdb copy retains only in-frame clones and omits some. This table holds around 62,000 clones, about 95% found once. In this sample, this clone turned up a few times. The antigen is undetermined. CD4+ T cells from unexposed donors were obtained before the COVID-19 pandemic (2011-2018). The source is a human donor in good health. The sequenced sample consisted of naive CD4+ T cells from PBMCs. Subset described: naive CD4+ T cells isolated by negative enrichment. V usage is TRBV29-1 and J usage is TRBJ2-1; possibly TRBD1 for D (5 bases). The CDR3 region is CSVPTGYNEQFF. CDR3 bases: TGCAGCGTGCCTACAGGATACAATGAGCAGTTCTTC.